The following is a T cell receptor (beta chain) sequence with its context. Germline loops: CDR1 LGHDT, CDR2 YNNKEL (reference sequence). With V trimmed by 0 bases and J by 5 bases, 5 bases remained unmatched. CDR3 size: 16 residues. The source of the sample is a study of T cells in Graves' hyperthyroidism and ophthalmopathy. Whole-study context: Staff took peripheral blood when the initial diagnosis was made, before any treatment began.

Amplification yielded TCR beta CDR3 regions, with RNA transcripts as the source. The study used the HTBI primer set for a first-round RT-PCR of the TCR CDR3. MiXCR, run by TCRdb on the multiplex PCR reads, gives a single entry per CDR3 protein. Among around 380,000 distinct CDR3 sequences listed, about 13% were seen once. Material for sequencing was blood. The rearrangement joins TRBV3-1 to TRBJ2-3; 10 bases align to TRBD2. The sequence derives from a man aged 25-45 years with Graves' hyperthyroidism that later progressed to Graves' ophthalmopathy. CDR3 sequence reads: CASSQERASGGDTQYF. The CDR3, as DNA: TGTGCCAGCAGCCAAGAGAGGGCTAGCGGGGGAGATACGCAGTATTTT.